The T cell receptor (beta chain) under discussion was sequenced for a study of early T cells in non-severe SARS-CoV-2 infection. TCRdb fed the 5' RACE reads into MiXCR, producing one record per CDR3 protein. The table includes 85,000 to 100,000 distinct CDR3 sequences, approximately 9.9% detected once. This clonotype came up many times. This CDR3 has 13 amino acids. With 5 bases clipped from V and 8 bases from J, the junction kept 8 bases outside the gene matches. CDR1 is SGHTA and CDR2 is FQGNSA in the germline V gene. The sequenced sample consisted of whole blood. This chain uses TRBV7-2 with TRBJ1-2; 7 bases map to TRBD1. The sequence came from an adult who was a healthcare worker with PCR-confirmed SARS-CoV-2 infection or an uninfected control (not recorded which). Here the CDR3 DNA reads TGTGCCAGCAGCCCAGACAGGGAACGCGGCTACACCTTC. Protein product: CASSPDRERGYTF.